The sequence of this TCR beta chain was determined in a study of T-cell memory formation after mild COVID-19. Germline CDR1 reads MGHDK; CDR2 reads SYGVNS. The CDR3 has 14 amino acids. Between the trimmed V and J ends, which lost 6 bases and 8 bases, there was a span of 14 bases. The authors produced TCR alpha and TCR beta cDNA libraries with sample barcodes and UMIs by 5'RACE using constant-segment primers. TCRdb fed the 5' RACE reads into MiXCR, producing one record per CDR3 protein. The data show under 450,000 distinct CDR3 sequences, 20% to 30% seen once. V gene TRBV25-1 combines with J gene TRBJ1-6, with a weak D call TRBD1 (5 bases). The sample comprised PBMCs or a T cell subset sorted from them (not recorded which). This TCR was sampled from an adult woman who had mild COVID-19 (a few samples of this study predate the infection). Cell type and time point are not known. CDR3 DNA sequence: TGTGCCAGCAGCCCTGCGGGGGGTCATTCACCCCTCCACTTT. This encodes CASSPAGGHSPLHF.